The TCR beta chain under discussion was sequenced for a study of Tregs in tolerant kidney transplant recipients. The nonmyeloablative bone marrow transplants came from related graft donors, with transient mixed chimerism. Assay: immunoSEQ multiplex PCR; the TCRdb copy retains only in-frame clones and omits some. The table includes roughly 86,000 clones, 80% to 95% detected once. The CDR3 contains 17 residues. V shed 5 bases and J 2 bases; nucleotides not matched to a gene: 5. Germline V CDR1 and CDR2: PRHDT, FYEKMQ (reference sequence). The chain recombines TRBV13 with TRBJ2-3; 15 bases map to TRBD2. The sequence came from a human patient who received a combined kidney and bone marrow transplant. Among the T cells, some may be from the graft donor. Source: CD4+ T cells from blood (PBMCs), taken 12 months after the transplant. For the CDR3, the DNA is TGTGCCAGCAGCCCCGGGACTAGCGGGGGGACCACAGATACGCAGTATTTT. Translated: CASSPGTSGGTTDTQYF.